Here is one T cell receptor (beta chain) with its context. This clonotype is medium-sized (0.01 to 0.1%) by frequency; its count is not recorded. Which antigen it targets is not known. Acute infectious disease was absent in all participants, and all participants were in good physical condition. Neurodegeneration in patients was confirmed with biomarkers including neurofilament, amyloid-beta and tau. For droplet-based sequencing, live CSF cells were sorted with a live/dead marker. CSF was obtained by lumbar puncture, and immune cells were pelleted by centrifugation at 300g. Each CSF sample was checked for red blood cells, and any sample showing blood contamination was excluded. CSF cells were cryopreserved by placing the cells in freezing medium, freezing the cells overnight at -80 degrees C, and then storing the cells in liquid nitrogen. Before analysis, CSF samples had been stored for less than six months.

The library was produced with 10x single-cell sequencing. Profiling of CSF cells was done with 10X Genomics single-cell V(D)J and 5' gene-expression libraries. An Illumina NextSeq550 was used to sequence CSF single-cell TCR libraries. The source study handled its data this way. After V(D)J reads were mapped to the vdj-GRCh38 alts ensemble 2.0.0 reference, the Cell Ranger vdj pipeline was used to analyse the reads. Cell barcodes sharing the same set of productive CDR3 nucleotide sequences were defined as clonotypes. Clonotype information was added to Seurat v3.0 gene-expression metadata to link clonality with transcriptional profiles. CSF cells with more than 1,800 genes, more than 7,500 UMIs or more than 10% mitochondrial reads were excluded. To identify TCRs with known antigen specificity, CDR3-beta sequences were compared against VDJdb. Clone sharing was examined by network analysis using the R package qgraph, in which only TCRs with complete alpha and beta chains were included. After reprocessing by TCRdb, each CDR3 protein sequence is one entry, and no DNA is given. TCRdb assigned the V and J calls; the authors' analysis was not used. The sample's table covers 1,200 to 1,500 distinct CDR3 sequences. The top ten clones comprise more than 4.5% of the sample.

The entry originates in a study of CD8 T cells in cerebrospinal fluid in Alzheimer's disease (dated by TCRdb to the early 2020s). About the study as a whole: CSF T cell clonal expansion was assessed with two single-cell approaches: plate-based nested PCR sequencing and droplet-based sequencing. The study examined whether cerebrospinal fluid from healthy elderly individuals and from patients with neurodegenerative disease contained clonally expanded T cells. In the droplet-based CSF analysis comparing patients with controls, there were roughly 9 healthy controls (approximately 11,000 cells) and roughly 9 patients with MCI or Alzheimer's disease (around 10,000 cells). CSF gene-expression analysis, which included Parkinson's disease patients, covered approximately 24 samples in total.

Overall results and qualifications from the work: The authors warned that finding EBV-specific TCRs in CSF does not prove a causal connection between EBV and Alzheimer's disease. In patients with MCI or Alzheimer's disease, the biggest CSF clone accounted for a larger percentage of TCRs than in controls. Only samples with detectable clones (roughly 11 healthy, 5 MCI, 5 AD, 6 PD) were included in the overall clonality comparison. When data were pooled, 4 of 6 Alzheimer's patients but only 1 of 10 healthy subjects had a highly expanded clone, defined as at least 3% of TCRs. The EBV-specific clones were neither the most highly expanded clones nor enriched among patients.

Looking up the germline V gene (reference sequence) yields CDR1 GTSNPN and CDR2 SVGIG. The CDR3 goes from the cysteine to the phenylalanine over 11 residues. The coding DNA is unavailable. The TCR comes from a human donor with Alzheimer's disease. The sample comprised cerebrospinal fluid. Recombination connected TRBV30 to TRBJ2-1; TCRdb returns TRBD1, unconfirmable since there is no DNA. For the CDR3, the sequence is CAWGTGYEQFF.